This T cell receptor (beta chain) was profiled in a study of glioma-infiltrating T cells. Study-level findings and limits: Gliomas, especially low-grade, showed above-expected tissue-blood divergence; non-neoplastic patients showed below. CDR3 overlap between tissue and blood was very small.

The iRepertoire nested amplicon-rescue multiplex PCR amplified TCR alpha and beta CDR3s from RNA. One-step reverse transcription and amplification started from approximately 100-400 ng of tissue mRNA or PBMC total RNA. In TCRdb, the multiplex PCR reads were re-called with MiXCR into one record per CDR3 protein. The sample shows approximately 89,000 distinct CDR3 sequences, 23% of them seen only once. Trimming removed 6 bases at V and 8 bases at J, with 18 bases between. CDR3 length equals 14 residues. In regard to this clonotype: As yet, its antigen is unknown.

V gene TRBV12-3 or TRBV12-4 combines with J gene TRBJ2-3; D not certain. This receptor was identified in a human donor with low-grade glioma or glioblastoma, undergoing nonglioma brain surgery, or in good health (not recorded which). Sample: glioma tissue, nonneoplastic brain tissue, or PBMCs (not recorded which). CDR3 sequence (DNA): TGTGCCAGCAGCCGTTTACGGGCCTCGGGTACGCAGTATTTT. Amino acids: CASSRLRASGTQYF.